The 22 T cell receptor beta chains listed next were all sequenced from one sample in a study of blood T cell repertoires in COVID-19. Sequenced by immunoSEQ multiplex PCR; TCRdb stores in-frame clones only, minus some. The repertoire holds fewer than 180,000 clones, with roughly 87% as singletons. Sequencing was done on a sample of peripheral blood. The receptors were gathered from a woman aged 55-69 years with active or convalescent COVID-19.

The chain joins TRBV5-8 to TRBJ1-6; no definite D call. The CDR3 loop spans 15 amino acids. Germline V gives CDR1 SGHTS, CDR2 YDEGEE. Between the trimmed V and J ends, which lost 3 bases and 3 bases, there was a span of 10 bases. The CDR3 sequence: CASSSSTGYNSPLHF. The CDR3 DNA reads as TGTGCCAGCAGCTCGTCGACGGGCTATAATTCACCCCTCCACTTT.

The chain links TRBV11-2 to TRBJ1-1; a possible D gene is TRBD1 (5 bases). Per the germline V gene, CDR1 is SGHAT and CDR2 is FQNNGV. The CDR3 sequence is 14 residues long. V lost 2 bases to trimming and J lost 4 bases, with 11 bases between them. The CDR3, as DNA: TGTGCCAGCAGCTTACAGACCCAGGGCACTGAAGCTTTCTTT. Its translation is CASSLQTQGTEAFF.

The chain couples TRBV30 to TRBJ1-6; 7 nucleotides align to TRBD1. Trimming took 4 bases from V and 0 from J; bases not matched to a gene: 3. CDR3 length: 15 amino acids. From germline, CDR1 is GTSNPN and CDR2 SVGIG (reference sequence). CDR3 region: CAWIRGSSYNSPLHF. In DNA, the CDR3 is TGTGCCTGGATCAGGGGGAGCTCCTATAATTCACCCCTCCACTTT.

J is TRBJ1-1 and V is TRBV7-9; 7 nucleotides agree with TRBD1. The trim removed 5 bases at V and 0 bases at J, leaving 3 bases unmatched. Germline CDR1 reads SEHNR; CDR2 reads FQNEAQ (reference sequence). The CDR3 consists of 14 residues. DNA for the CDR3: TGTGCCAGCAGCCTAGGACAGGTGAACACTGAAGCTTTCTTT. Its protein is CASSLGQVNTEAFF.

V usage is TRBV29-1 and J usage is TRBJ1-3; D is undetermined. Germline-derived CDR1 and CDR2 are SQVTM and ANQGSEA. The CDR3 length is 11 residues. Trimming pared 4 bases from V and 7 bases from J, leaving 8 bases between. The CDR3 nucleotides read TGCAGCGTTGGAGCGGTGAACACCATATATTTT. This gives the protein CSVGAVNTIYF.

This clone was observed a single time. The chain has TRBV5-1 and TRBJ2-1; perhaps TRBD2 as D (5 bases). In germline, CDR1 is SGHRS, CDR2 YFSETQ. With 4 bases removed from V and 5 bases from J, the gap between germline ends came to 10 bases. There are 13 residues in the CDR3. CDR3: CASSDGLNNEQFF. Here the CDR3 DNA reads TGCGCCAGCAGCGACGGACTCAACAATGAGCAGTTCTTC.

The rearrangement links TRBV3-1 (or the pseudogene TRBV3-2) to TRBJ2-1; no firm D call. Trimming took 4 bases from V and 7 from J, leaving 8 bases between them. The CDR3 is 12 residues long. Germline V lookup: CDR1 LGHDT, CDR2 YNNKEL (reference sequence). Here the CDR3 DNA reads TGTGCCAGCAGCCTCCTCGGGAATGAGCAGTTCTTC. Translating gives CASSLLGNEQFF.

The gene calls are TRBV2 and TRBJ2-3, with D possibly being TRBD1 (5 bases). CDR3 size: 15 residues. Trimming removed 1 base at V and 2 bases at J, with 10 bases between. CDR1 is SNHLY, CDR2 FYNNEI, per germline. CDR3 bases: TGTGCCAGCAGTGAAGGGGGCAGCCACACAGATACGCAGTATTTT. Amino acids: CASSEGGSHTDTQYF.

CDR3 loop: CASSPDRVTGELFF. Written as DNA, the CDR3 is TGTGCCAGCAGCCCAGACAGGGTCACCGGGGAGCTGTTTTTT. This chain uses TRBV7-9 with TRBJ2-2; the match to TRBD1 covers 7 bases. Losses at the gene ends were 5 bases for V and 4 bases for J; bases not matched to a gene: 4. Germline CDR1 and CDR2: SEHNR and FQNEAQ (reference sequence). The CDR3 is made up of 14 amino acids.

The chain links TRBV30 to TRBJ2-7, with 10 bases aligning to TRBD2. There are 18 residues in the CDR3. Germline lookup yields CDR1 GTSNPN and CDR2 SVGIG (reference sequence). V was clipped by 3 bases and J by 0 bases; unmatched bases: 14. The CDR3: CAWRLRGSGGPNSYEQYF. The CDR3 DNA reads TGTGCCTGGAGGTTAAGGGGTAGCGGGGGGCCGAACTCCTACGAGCAGTACTTC.

The chain couples TRBV18 to TRBJ1-4; D is uncertain. Trimming shortened V by 2 bases and J by 0 bases, and 13 bases separated the two germline ends. The CDR3 covers 17 residues. Germline lookup yields CDR1 KGHSH and CDR2 LQKENI. CDR3 amino acids: CASSPVFAVATNEKLFF. CDR3 DNA: TGTGCCAGCTCACCAGTCTTCGCAGTTGCAACTAATGAAAAACTGTTTTTT.

The V call is TRBV13, the J call TRBJ1-2; the D is unclear. Germline CDR1 and CDR2: PRHDT and FYEKMQ (reference sequence). V lost 5 bases, J lost 5 bases, and 6 bases lay in between. This CDR3 is built from 11 residues. CDR3 region: CASSAGYGYTF. DNA of the CDR3: TGTGCCAGCAGCGCGGGTTATGGCTACACCTTC.

This sequence joins TRBV6-6 and TRBJ1-6; 7 bases are a match to TRBD1. V lost 7 bases to trimming and J lost 9 bases; unmatched junction nucleotides: 12. The germline V gene has CDR1 MNHNY and CDR2 SVGAGI (reference sequence). CDR3 size: 15 residues. CDR3 protein: CASTPPRQGGSPLHF. CDR3 coding DNA: TGTGCCAGCACCCCACCCCGACAGGGAGGTTCACCCCTCCACTTT.

The gene calls are TRBV2 and TRBJ2-7, with 8 positions matching TRBD1. The V and J ends lost 5 bases and 0 bases, in that order; junction bases with no gene match: 6. The CDR3 is 15 amino acids. CDR1 is SNHLY and CDR2 is FYNNEI in the germline V gene. The chain's CDR3 is CASSLGQGASYEQYF. CDR3 in DNA: TGTGCCAGCAGTCTAGGACAGGGAGCCTCCTACGAGCAGTACTTC.

The chain has TRBV18 and TRBJ1-5; TRBD1 agrees at 9 bases. The CDR3 consists of 16 residues. Germline CDR1 is KGHSH and CDR2 is LQKENI. Unmatched junction bases numbered 6, after V lost 2 bases and J lost 4 bases. For the CDR3, the DNA is TGTGCCAGCTCACCAGGACAGGGGTTTGCAAATCAGCCCCAGCATTTT. Translating gives CASSPGQGFANQPQHF.

This rearrangement joins TRBV6-5 to TRBJ2-1, with TRBD2 matching over 9 bases. V shed 1 base and J 5 bases; nucleotides not matched to a gene: 6. Germline V gene lookup returns CDR1 MNHEY and CDR2 SVGAGI. This CDR3 is 16 amino acids long. As DNA, the CDR3 is TGTGCCAGCAGTTACTTTAGCGGGGGACCAAACAATGAGCAGTTCTTC. Amino acid sequence: CASSYFSGGPNNEQFF.

The chain has TRBV4-3 and TRBJ2-1; 7 nucleotides align to TRBD1. V dropped 2 bases and J dropped 6; count of bases not matched to a gene: 7. Germline CDR1 and CDR2: LGHNA and YSLEER. The CDR3 is made up of 15 amino acids. As DNA, the CDR3 is TGCGCCAGCAGCCAATGGGACAGCAAACCCAATGAGCAGTTCTTC. Its protein product is CASSQWDSKPNEQFF.

The CDR3 loop is CASIPEGTVNSPLHF. CDR3 nucleotides: TGTGCCAGCATCCCCGAAGGGACAGTAAATTCACCCCTCCACTTT. This chain uses TRBV6-6 with TRBJ1-6, with 7 bases aligning to TRBD1. CDR1 and CDR2 (germline): MNHNY, SVGAGI (reference sequence). V gave up 7 bases and J gave up 7 bases; unmatched junction bases: 10. This CDR3 is 15 amino acids long.

The V and J genes are TRBV12-5 and TRBJ1-3; D is possibly TRBD1 (5 bases). The CDR3 is made up of 17 amino acids. CDR1 and CDR2 from the germline V gene are LGHNT and FRNRAP. V dropped 2 bases and J dropped 1 base, with 15 bases sitting between them. Here the CDR3 reads CASGLSSGGYSGNTIYF. The CDR3 region has the DNA TGTGCTAGTGGTTTGTCATCCGGGGGGTATTCTGGAAACACCATATATTTT.

This rearrangement joins TRBV12-3 or TRBV12-4 to TRBJ1-4, with no clear D. V lost 5 bases, J lost 6 bases, and 10 bases lay in between. The CDR3 is made up of 13 amino acids. Here the CDR3 DNA reads TGTGCCAGCAGTCAACTAAGCGATGAAAAACTGTTTTTT. It specifies CASSQLSDEKLFF.

Comment on this clone: This same CDR3 is encoded by further DNA sequences in the sample. V and J are TRBV5-6 and TRBJ1-1; 7 nucleotides align to TRBD1. Germline values: CDR1 SGHDT, CDR2 YYEEEE. J was trimmed by 2 bases and V by 4 bases; bases with no gene match: 2. CDR3 size: 13 residues. CDR3 in DNA: TGTGCCAGCAGCCGGGACAGAAACACTGAAGCTTTCTTT. Amino acid sequence: CASSRDRNTEAFF.

The chain uses TRBV7-2 and TRBJ2-7; TRBD1 matches 8 bases. J gave up 6 bases and V 5 bases, and 6 bases lay outside the gene matches. The length of the CDR3 is 13 residues. Germline V gene sequence: CDR1 SGHTA, CDR2 FQGNSA. The CDR3 reads CASSPDRGREQYF. CDR3 nucleotide sequence: TGTGCCAGCAGCCCAGACAGGGGACGCGAGCAGTACTTC.